The following is a TCR beta chain sequence with its context. No antigen is known for it. The libraries were made with immunoSEQ version 4 in survey mode. Sequenced by immunoSEQ multiplex PCR; TCRdb stores in-frame clones only, minus some. The sample consists of some 49,000 clones, about 87% of them appearing once. Looked up from germline, CDR1 is MDHEN and CDR2 is SYDVKM. V was pared by 3 bases and J by 0 bases, with 6 bases between. The CDR3 is 14 residues long. This entry is derived from a study of persistence of HIV-infected CD4 T cells. Study summary: Multiple blood draws of up to about 180 mL, except two donors with single leukapheresis.

Nonspecific anti-CD3/anti-CD28 bead stimulation represents the broad CD4+ T cell repertoire. Sorting of responding CD4+ T cells relied on upregulated CD40 ligand together with CD69. Undetectable plasma HIV-1 RNA below 50 copies/mL lasted at least 4 years. CD8-depleted PBMCs were stimulated approximately 20 hours with anti-CD28/CD49d costimulation, CD40-blocking antibody and enfuvirtide. This clonotype was sampled from an adult woman with HIV who was CMV-seropositive. J is TRBJ1-3 and V is TRBV28; D is undetermined. Sample: CD4+ T cells sorted from PBMCs after approximately 20-hour stimulation, taken from a patient who received antiretroviral therapy. The CDR3 reads CASSFWSSGNTIYF. In DNA form, the CDR3 reads TGTGCCAGCAGTTTCTGGAGCTCTGGAAACACCATATATTTT.